The TCR beta chain under discussion was sequenced for a study of kidney transplant recipient with SARS-CoV-2 infection. TCRdb itself ran the reads through MiXCR, one entry per CDR3 protein. The table lists some 220,000 distinct CDR3 sequences, more than 25% of them singletons, with under 7.5% in the top ten. This CDR3 has 17 amino acids. Germline-derived CDR1 and CDR2 are LNHDA and SQIVND (reference sequence). In regard to this clonotype: The junction shows a germline mismatch at one end, possibly a read error.

J is TRBJ1-2 and V is TRBV19; the match to TRBD1 covers 7 bases. The TCR originated in a young adult male patient who had COVID-19 and was a kidney transplant recipient. The graft donor may have contributed some T cells. The specimen was a blood sample, collected at baseline and on roughly day 120 from a kidney transplant recipient. The CDR3 DNA follows: TGTGCCAGTAGTTGGGGACAGACAAATCGAAGGACCTATGGCTGCACCTTC. This encodes CASSWGQTNRRTYGCTF. The full variable domain, its missing parts supplied by reference TRBV19 and TRBJ1-2, is DGGITQSPKYLFRKEGQNVTLSCEQNLNHDAMYWYRQDPGQGLRLIYYSQIVNDFQKGDIAEGYSVSREKKESFPLTVTSAQKNPTAFYLCASSWGQTNRRTYGCTFGSGTRLTVV.